Below, one TCR beta chain is given with its context. The antigen this receptor binds is unknown. No clone much larger than this one lies a single base away; base qualities are absent. Trimming takes 5 bases from V and 8 bases from J, and the germline ends sit 28 bases apart. CDR1 SGHVT and CDR2 SQSDAQ are derived from the germline V gene. The CDR3 contains 18 residues, cysteine and phenylalanine counted. Only the CDR3 portion is preserved as DNA: 54 bases, with reading frame beginning at the first base. Reads for this sample came from an Illumina HiSeq 1500. TCRdb applied fastp at Q25 and MiXCR to the public reads, then kept only in-frame beta chains. Identical CDR3 protein sequences are pooled into one entry, listed with their most common genes and DNA. The sample data list some 130,000 distinct CDR3 sequences, and over 25% of these were observed just once. About 50% of the sample goes to the ten largest clones.

What this sample's treatment or condition label stands for: in vitro stimulation with specific CMV peptide epitopes to enrich CMV-specific T cells. This sample is drawn from a study of T cell repertoires in cytomegalovirus infection (dated by TCRdb to about 2019). For context, the study as a whole: Recently identified HLA-C-restricted CMV epitopes, whose presentation resists viral immunomodulation, were targeted by peptide stimulations together with well-studied HLA-B-restricted epitopes. Donor HLA type was relevant to the analysis, as public TCR beta signatures indicated carriage of CMV infection together with the matching HLA type.

What the authors observed across the whole study: The ex vivo response was dominated by HLA-C-restricted CMV-specific TCR beta clonotypes, which also provided the single most frequent clonotype in two of eight donors. In both this cohort and an independent cohort of several hundred donors, the cumulative frequency of public TCR beta family members distinguished carriers of CMV infection plus the relevant HLA type.

The clonotype originates from a human donor in good health (CMV status not recorded). Some clones in this sample may be carry-over from other donors' samples. The sequencing used CD8+ T cells from cultured PBMCs, collected from culture after CMV antigen stimulation. The sequence joins TRBV7-4 to TRBJ2-1; TRBD1 might be the D gene, on 5 matching bases. For the CDR3, the sequence is CASSHPRGQGAALDEQFF. The DNA is TGTGCCAGCAGCCATCCTAGGGGTCAAGGGGCCGCTTTGGATGAGCAGTTCTTC. Outside the CDR3, residues come from the reference TRBV7-4 and TRBJ2-1 proteins, so the full variable domain is: GAGVSQSPRYKVAKRGRDVALRCDSISGHVTLYWYRQTLGQGSEVLTYSQSDAQRDKSGRPSGRFSAERPERSVSTLKIQRTEQGDSAVYLCASSHPRGQGAALDEQFFGPGTRLTVL.